Included here is one T cell receptor (beta chain) sequence, with context. The data belong to a study of blood T cell repertoires in COVID-19. Germline-derived CDR1 and CDR2 are MDHEN and SYDVKM. The CDR3 covers 20 residues. V dropped 6 bases and J dropped 1 base, with 28 bases sitting between them. The protocol was immunoSEQ multiplex PCR, while the TCRdb copy is restricted to in-frame clones and leaves out a portion. The sample carries 350,000 to 450,000 clones, roughly 86% recorded once. This sequence joins TRBV28 and TRBJ1-5, with D maybe TRBD1 (5 bases). This TCR was sampled from a woman aged 25 to 39 who had recovered from COVID-19. Sequenced material: PBMCs or T cells enriched from blood (not recorded which). The CDR3 DNA is TGTGCCAGCAGCCATGATACACTCAGCAGCAGGGTAAGGAGCAATCAGCCCCAGCATTTT. This translates into CASSHDTLSSRVRSNQPQHF.